This T cell receptor (beta chain) is drawn from a study of blood T cell repertoires in COVID-19. Study background: The United States, Italy and Spain supplied acute and convalescent COVID-19 samples. T cells, B-cell-depleted T cells, or PBMCs provided the cDNA or gDNA that served as material.

Per the original data handling: Cell counts per sample came from amplifying reference gene primers. This table comes from immunoSEQ multiplex PCR, and its TCRdb copy is limited to in-frame clones, with some not included. The DNA gave D and trimming, while V, J and clone size come from that table. Among 180,000 or so clones listed, approximately 82% were seen once. The TCR sequence derives from a human donor with acute or convalescent COVID-19. The donor label of this sample is uncertain. Sequenced: peripheral blood.

DNA of the CDR3: TGTGCCAGCAGTACCCACGCCGGGACAGGGAGGGCTTTCTTT. Its protein product is CASSTHAGTGRAFF. The chain is built from TRBV27 and TRBJ1-1, with 9 bases aligning to TRBD1. The trim removed 5 bases at V and 11 bases at J, leaving 12 bases unmatched. The CDR3 covers 14 residues. Per the germline V gene, CDR1 is MNHEY and CDR2 is SMNVEV (reference sequence).